Below, 8 T cell receptor beta chains from the same sample are listed, as sequenced in a study of T cell responses to AZD1222 COVID-19 vaccine. The method was immunoSEQ multiplex PCR; TCRdb's version includes in-frame clones alone and lacks a portion of them. The sample records about 120,000 clones, almost 95% being singletons. The source material was peripheral blood, sampled 28 days after the second AZD1222 dose. These TCRs come from an adult who received the AZD1222 COVID-19 vaccine.

This clone was seen a single time. As DNA, the CDR3 is TGTGCCACAACAGGACAGGGGGGAAAACTGTTTTTT. Translation gives CATTGQGGKLFF. This chain joins TRBV28 and TRBJ1-4; TRBD1 aligns across 10 bases. The CDR3 totals 12 residues. Germline CDR1 is MDHEN and CDR2 is SYDVKM. J gave up 10 bases and V 10 bases, and 6 bases lay outside the gene matches. The whole variable domain, remainder taken from reference TRBV28 and TRBJ1-4, is DVKVTQSSRYLVKRTGEKVFLECVQDMDHENMFWYRQDPGLGLRLIYFSYDVKMKEKGDIPEGYSVSREKKERFSLILESASTNQTSMYLCATTGQGGKLFFGSGTQLSVL.

CDR3 in amino acids: CASSSGQFMNTEAFF. The CDR3 nucleotides read TGCGCCAGCAGCTCCGGACAGTTCATGAACACTGAAGCTTTCTTT. The chain is built from TRBV5-1 and TRBJ1-1, with a tentative D call TRBD1 (6 bases). CDR1 SGHRS and CDR2 YFSETQ come from the germline V gene. Trimming took 3 bases from V and 0 from J, leaving 12 bases between them. The CDR3 runs to 15 residues.

The chain uses TRBV7-9 and TRBJ2-5; D not certain. Germline CDR1 reads SEHNR; CDR2 reads FQNEAQ (reference sequence). This CDR3 has 14 amino acids. V was cut by 7 bases and J by 2 bases, with 14 bases left in between. The CDR3 DNA is TGTGCCAGCATGCTTGGAACAAGACAAGAGACCCAGTACTTC. Translation: CASMLGTRQETQYF. Supplemented by reference TRBV7-9 and TRBJ2-5, the full variable domain reads DTGVSQNPRHKITKRGQNVTFRCDPISEHNRLYWYRQTLGQGPEFLTYFQNEAQLEKSRLLSDRFSAERPKGSFSTLEIQRTEQGDSAMYLCASMLGTRQETQYFGPGTRLLVL.

V and J are TRBV2 and TRBJ2-3; no firm D call. Germline V gene sequence: CDR1 SNHLY, CDR2 FYNNEI. The CDR3 spans 11 residues. V was clipped by 4 bases and J by 2 bases, with 1 base between them. CDR3 DNA: TGTGCCAGCAGTGTCACAGATACGCAGTATTTT. Protein sequence: CASSVTDTQYF.

V gene TRBV10-3 combines with J gene TRBJ2-7, with 13 bases aligning to TRBD2. The ends lost 6 bases at V and 3 bases at J; junction bases unmatched: 8. The CDR3 totals 16 residues. Germline-derived CDR1 and CDR2 are ENHRY and SYGVKD. The CDR3 DNA reads TGTGCCATCAGCTCCGGGACTAGCGGGACCATCTACGAGCAGTACTTC. It translates to CAISSGTSGTIYEQYF.

The chain couples TRBV9 to TRBJ2-7; 7 nucleotides align to TRBD2. Germline-derived CDR1 and CDR2 are SGDLS and YYNGEE. This CDR3 is 15 amino acids long. J lost 3 bases, V lost 0 bases, and 6 bases had no gene match. The CDR3 nucleotides read TGTGCCAGCAGCGTAGAGGGCGGGGGACTCTACGAGCAGTACTTC. It is translated as CASSVEGGGLYEQYF.

CDR3 nucleotides: TGTGCCAGCCACCGGGAGAGCAATCAGCCCCAGCATTTT. Protein sequence: CASHRESNQPQHF. This chain links TRBV2 with TRBJ1-5; no clear D gene. V lost 8 bases to trimming and J lost 1 base, with 9 bases between them. CDR3 length: 13 amino acids. Germline V lookup: CDR1 SNHLY, CDR2 FYNNEI.

This rearrangement joins TRBV20-1 to TRBJ2-1, with D hard to call. The V end was cut by 3 bases, the J end by 4 bases, with 16 bases between. The CDR3 totals 15 residues. Germline CDR1 reads DFQATT; CDR2 reads SNEGSKA (reference sequence). CDR3 DNA: TGCAGTGCTAGTAACGGCTTGACTGGATACAATGAGCAGTTCTTC. Amino acid sequence: CSASNGLTGYNEQFF.